This TCR beta chain was captured by sequencing in a study of T cell responses to AZD1222 COVID-19 vaccine. The overall study: Samples with a second dose at about 4 or about 12 weeks were pooled together. The study, taken as a whole, reports: It should be noted that donors were predominantly white British and more often female, and clonal diversity was possibly underestimated. At baseline, just a handful of AZD1222 recipients tested seropositive.

CDR3 size: 15 residues. Germline CDR1 ENHRY, CDR2 SYGVKD. Trimming shortened V by 3 bases and J by 1 base, and 13 bases separated the two germline ends. Assay: immunoSEQ multiplex PCR; the TCRdb copy retains only in-frame clones and omits some. Of some 36,000 clones listed, 85% to 90% are singletons. To note about this clone: The antigen is unknown.

Sequences were derived from peripheral blood, sampled on day 0 of AZD1222 vaccination. The TCR sequence derives from an adult in good health. This chain uses TRBV10-3 with TRBJ2-7, with D possibly matching TRBD1 (6 bases). Written as DNA, the CDR3 is TGTGCCATCAGTGATGGTGGGACACCATCCTACGAGCAGTACTTC. Amino acid sequence: CAISDGGTPSYEQYF.